One and the same sample provided the 4 T cell receptor beta chains below, sequenced in a study of CD8+ T cells in alopecia areata. This sample's treatment: oral pan-JAK inhibitor, 5-10 mg twice daily. The authors extracted RNA and reverse transcribed it into cDNA as the sequencing template. Produced via immunoSEQ multiplex PCR; TCRdb's table is partial and in-frame only. The repertoire holds 200,000 to 250,000 clones, with approximately 65% as singletons. The input for sequencing was CD4+ T cells sorted from blood, taken between weeks 43 and 45, from a patient treated with tofacitinib. These receptor sequences come from a human donor with alopecia areata.

There are a few counts of this clone. The chain is built from TRBV4-2 and TRBJ2-7; TRBD2 might be the D (6 bases). CDR3 length equals 15 residues. Germline assignment: CDR1 LGHNA and CDR2 YNFKEQ. The V end was cut by 8 bases, the J end by 0 bases, with 17 bases between. The DNA of the CDR3 is TGTGCCAGCTCGCCTCAGGGAGGATCCTCCTACGAGCAGTACTTC. It codes for CASSPQGGSSYEQYF.

The chain combines TRBV6-1 with TRBJ1-2, with D perhaps matching TRBD1 (6 bases). The V gene lost 2 bases and the J gene lost 6 bases, with 10 bases spanning the gap. Germline CDR1 is MNHNS and CDR2 is SASEGT. CDR3 length: 13 residues. The CDR3 here is CASSEQGLNGYTF. In nucleotides, the CDR3 is TGTGCCAGCAGTGAACAGGGGCTTAATGGCTACACCTTC.

This clone was picked up one time. The chain carries TRBV2 and TRBJ2-5; perhaps TRBD2 as D (6 bases). This CDR3 has 14 amino acids. Germline values: CDR1 SNHLY, CDR2 FYNNEI. The V and J ends lost 6 bases and 1 base respectively, with 12 bases between them. The CDR3 loop reads CASSPWDFQETQYF. In DNA, the CDR3 is TGTGCCAGCAGCCCCTGGGACTTCCAAGAGACCCAGTACTTC.

The V gene is TRBV11-2, the J gene TRBJ2-7, with D possibly TRBD2 on 5 matching bases. The CDR3 totals 13 residues. Germline V lookup: CDR1 SGHAT, CDR2 FQNNGV. V lost 2 bases and J lost 6, with 11 bases in between. The chain's CDR3 is CASSLSFGLEQYF. The CDR3 DNA is TGTGCCAGCAGCTTATCCTTTGGACTCGAGCAGTACTTC. The variable domain in full, completed from reference TRBV11-2 and TRBJ2-7, reads EAGVAQSPRYKIIEKRQSVAFWCNPISGHATLYWYQQILGQGPKLLIQFQNNGVVDDSQLPKDRFSAERLKGVDSTLKIQPAKLEDSAVYLCASSLSFGLEQYFGPGTRLTVT.